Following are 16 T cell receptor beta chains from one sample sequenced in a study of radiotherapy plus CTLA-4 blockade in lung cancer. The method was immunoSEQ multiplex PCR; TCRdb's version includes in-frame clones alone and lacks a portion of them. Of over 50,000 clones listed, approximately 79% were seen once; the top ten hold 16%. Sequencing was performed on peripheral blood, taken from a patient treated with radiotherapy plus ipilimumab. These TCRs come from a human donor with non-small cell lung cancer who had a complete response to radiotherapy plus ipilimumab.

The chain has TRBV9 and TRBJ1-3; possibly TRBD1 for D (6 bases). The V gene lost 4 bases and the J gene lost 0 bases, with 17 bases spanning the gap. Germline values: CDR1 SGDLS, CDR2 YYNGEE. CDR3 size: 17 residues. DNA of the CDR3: TGTGCCAGCAGCCTCCGAGGGGGGGTTAGCTCTGGAAACACCATATATTTT. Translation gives CASSLRGGVSSGNTIYF.

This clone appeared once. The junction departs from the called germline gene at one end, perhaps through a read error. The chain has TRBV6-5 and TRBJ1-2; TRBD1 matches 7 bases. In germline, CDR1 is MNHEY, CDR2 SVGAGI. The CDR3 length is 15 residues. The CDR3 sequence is CTSSYSTGSYYGYTF. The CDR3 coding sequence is TGTACCAGCAGTTACTCGACAGGGTCCTACTATGGCTACACCTTC.

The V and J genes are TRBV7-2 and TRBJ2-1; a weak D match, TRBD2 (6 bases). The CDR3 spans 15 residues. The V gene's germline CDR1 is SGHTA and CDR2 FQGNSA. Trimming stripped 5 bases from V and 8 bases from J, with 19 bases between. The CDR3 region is CASSARGKTHHEQFF. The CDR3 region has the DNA TGTGCCAGCAGCGCCCGGGGGAAGACACATCATGAGCAGTTCTTC.

CDR3 in amino acids: CATWDNSNQPQHF. Written as DNA, the CDR3 is TGTGCCACATGGGACAACAGCAATCAGCCCCAGCATTTT. The chain joins TRBV10-3 to TRBJ1-5, with D possibly matching TRBD1 (6 bases). The V gene lost 10 bases and the J gene lost 1 base, with 11 bases spanning the gap. Germline assignment: CDR1 ENHRY and CDR2 SYGVKD. The CDR3 runs to 13 residues.

The CDR3 nucleotides read TGTGCCAGCAGCAGTGGGGGGACTTGGGGGACCGAGCAGTACGTC. Amino acid sequence: CASSSGGTWGTEQYV. The rearrangement uses TRBV21-1 and TRBJ2-7; the listed D gene, TRBD2, was not tested against the DNA. TRBV21-1 is recorded as a pseudogene. This CDR3 is 15 amino acids long.

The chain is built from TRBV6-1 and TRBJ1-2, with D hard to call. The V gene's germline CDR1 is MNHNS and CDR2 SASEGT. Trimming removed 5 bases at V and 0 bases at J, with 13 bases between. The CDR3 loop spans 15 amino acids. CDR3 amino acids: CASSSGSGSNYGYTF. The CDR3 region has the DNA TGTGCCAGCAGTTCCGGATCGGGGTCTAACTATGGCTACACCTTC.

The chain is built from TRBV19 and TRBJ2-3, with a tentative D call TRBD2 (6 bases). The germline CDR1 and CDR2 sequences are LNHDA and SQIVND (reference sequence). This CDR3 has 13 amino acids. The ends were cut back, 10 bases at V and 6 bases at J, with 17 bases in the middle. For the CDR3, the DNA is TGTGCCATAGAGGACTATGAGAGCGATACGCAGTATTTT. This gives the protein CAIEDYESDTQYF.

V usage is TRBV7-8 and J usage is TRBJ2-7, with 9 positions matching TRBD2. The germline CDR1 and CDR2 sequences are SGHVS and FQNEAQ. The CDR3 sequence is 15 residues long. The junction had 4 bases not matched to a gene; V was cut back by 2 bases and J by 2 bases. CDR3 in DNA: TGTGCCAGCAGCTTATATCGCGGGGGGGCCTACGAGCAGTACTTC. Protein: CASSLYRGGAYEQYF.

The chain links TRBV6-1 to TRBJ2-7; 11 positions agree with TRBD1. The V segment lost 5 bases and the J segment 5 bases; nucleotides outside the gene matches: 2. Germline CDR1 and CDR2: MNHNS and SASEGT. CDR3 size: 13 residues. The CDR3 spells CASSRTGGNEQYF. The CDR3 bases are TGTGCCAGCAGTCGGACAGGGGGCAACGAGCAGTACTTC.

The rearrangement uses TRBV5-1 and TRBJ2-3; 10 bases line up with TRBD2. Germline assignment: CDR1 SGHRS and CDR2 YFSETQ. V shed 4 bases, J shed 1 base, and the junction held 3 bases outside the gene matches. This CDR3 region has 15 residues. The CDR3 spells CASSQTSGGTDTQYF. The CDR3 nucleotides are TGCGCCAGCAGCCAAACTAGCGGGGGCACAGATACGCAGTATTTT. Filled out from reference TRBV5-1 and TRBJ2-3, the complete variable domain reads KAGVTQTPRYLIKTRGQQVTLSCSPISGHRSVSWYQQTPGQGLQFLFEYFSETQRNKGNFPGRFSGRQFSNSRSEMNVSTLELGDSALYLCASSQTSGGTDTQYFGPGTRLTVL.

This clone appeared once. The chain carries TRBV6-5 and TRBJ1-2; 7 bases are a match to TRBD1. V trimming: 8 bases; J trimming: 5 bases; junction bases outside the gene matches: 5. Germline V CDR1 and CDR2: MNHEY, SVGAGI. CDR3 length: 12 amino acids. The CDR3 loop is CASQGVQYGYTF. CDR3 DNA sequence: TGTGCCAGCCAGGGGGTGCAGTATGGCTACACCTTC.

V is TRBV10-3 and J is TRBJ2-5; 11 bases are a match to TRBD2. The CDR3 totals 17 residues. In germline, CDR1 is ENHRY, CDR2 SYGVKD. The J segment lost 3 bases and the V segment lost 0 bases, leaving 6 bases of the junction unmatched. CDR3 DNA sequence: TGTGCCATCAGTGAGTCCCCCGGACTAGCGGGTAAAGAGACCCAGTACTTC. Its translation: CAISESPGLAGKETQYF.

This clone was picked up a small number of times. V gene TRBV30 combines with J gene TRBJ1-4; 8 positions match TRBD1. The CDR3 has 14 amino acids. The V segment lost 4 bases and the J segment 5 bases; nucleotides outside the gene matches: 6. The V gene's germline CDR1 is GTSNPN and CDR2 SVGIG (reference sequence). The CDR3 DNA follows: TGTGCCTGGACGCCAACAGGGGGGAATGAAAAACTGTTTTTT. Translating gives CAWTPTGGNEKLFF. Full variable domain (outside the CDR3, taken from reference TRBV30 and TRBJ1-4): SQTIHQWPATLVQPVGSPLSLECTVEGTSNPNLYWYRQAAGRGLQLLFYSVGIGQISSEVPQNLSASRPQDRQFILSSKKLLLSDSGFYLCAWTPTGGNEKLFFGSGTQLSVL.

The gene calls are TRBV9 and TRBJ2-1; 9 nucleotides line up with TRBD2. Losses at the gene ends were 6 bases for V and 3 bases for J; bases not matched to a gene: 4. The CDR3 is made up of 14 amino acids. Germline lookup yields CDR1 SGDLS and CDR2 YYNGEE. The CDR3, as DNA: TGTGCCAGCAACAGCGGGGGGCGCTACAATGAGCAGTTCTTC. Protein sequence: CASNSGGRYNEQFF.

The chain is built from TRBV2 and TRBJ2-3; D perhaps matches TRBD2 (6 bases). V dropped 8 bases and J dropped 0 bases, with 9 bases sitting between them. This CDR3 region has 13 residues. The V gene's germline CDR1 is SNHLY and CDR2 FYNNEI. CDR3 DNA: TGTGCCAGCGGACTACTAAGCACAGATACGCAGTATTTT. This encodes CASGLLSTDTQYF.

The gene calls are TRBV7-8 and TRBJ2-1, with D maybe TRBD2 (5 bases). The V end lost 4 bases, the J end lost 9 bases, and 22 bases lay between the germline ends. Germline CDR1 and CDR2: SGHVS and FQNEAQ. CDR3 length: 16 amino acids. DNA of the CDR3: TGTGCCAGCAGCTGGAGGCTGGGCTATTCAAACACTGAGCAGTTCTTC. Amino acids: CASSWRLGYSNTEQFF.